This T cell receptor beta chain was profiled in a study of human T cells and chemical hapten exposure. Concerning this clonotype itself: Its antigen is as yet unknown.

V gave up 3 bases and J gave up 9 bases, with 9 bases separating them. This CDR3 has 12 residues. Looked up from germline, CDR1 is KGHSH and CDR2 is LQKENI. Whole-study findings and limits: Against controls, expanded TCRs gave rise to significantly more large CDR3 similarity clusters.

As for time point: pre-sensitization, week 0. Indicated treatment: therapeutic diphenylcyclopropenone sensitization with weekly scalp DPC. TCRdb called the RACE reads again in MiXCR, with one record for every CDR3 protein. The sample carries 300,000 to 450,000 distinct CDR3 sequences, approximately 5% recorded once. This receptor was identified in a woman in her forties or fifties with alopecia areata. Some clones in this sample may be carry-over from other donors' samples. Sequenced material: whole blood, taken in connection with sensitization to the hapten diphenylcyclopropenone (DPC). The chain is built from TRBV18 and TRBJ1-5; D is uncertain. CDR3 bases: TGTGCCAGCTCACCTGACGAGGGGCCCCAGCATTTT. It translates to CASSPDEGPQHF.